This TCR beta chain was captured in a study of early T cells in non-severe SARS-CoV-2 infection (dated by TCRdb to the early 2020s). Looking at the study overall: Because TCR sequencing relied on bulk RNA taken from unsorted whole blood, pairing of alpha and beta chains was not possible.

This clonotype has a count of ten or more. Its antigen is still unknown. The input lacks base qualities; no much larger clone sits a single base away. Reading from cysteine to phenylalanine, the CDR3 counts 13 amino acids. Only the CDR3 portion is preserved as DNA: 39 bases, with reading frame beginning at the first base. V is trimmed back by 8 bases and J by 6 bases, and the junction contains 4 bases that no gene match accounts for. A case-control design nested within a healthcare worker cohort in London, UK, was used, with weekly nasopharyngeal swab PCR tests and blood sampling performed. Healthcare workers were recruited during the week of the UK lockdown, between 23 and 31 March 2020, and followed weekly for up to roughly 15 weeks. Libraries came from 5' RACE. Sequencing instrument: NextSeq 500. In the TCR library protocol, unique molecular identifiers were attached to individual cDNA molecules to correct for PCR bias and sequencing error. Both TCR alpha and beta chains were sequenced, and tight co-correlation was observed between alpha and beta sequence abundances in each sample. In the paper's pipeline: Decombinator V4 was used to perform V gene, J gene and CDR3 annotation of TCR sequences. Expanded TCRs were defined as changing significantly between any two time points under a Poisson model with p below 0.0001. TCR abundances were normalised to the total number of TCRs sequenced in each sample and reported as counts per million. MAIT TCRs were defined by TRAV1-2 paired with TRAJ12, TRAJ20 or TRAJ33, and iNKT TCRs by TRAV10 paired with TRAJ18. VDJdb, accessed 1 November 2021, was searched for CMV, EBV and SARS-CoV-2 annotated TCRs, with TCRs annotated for multiple antigens excluded. TCRdb itself trimmed the public reads at Q25 with fastp, ran MiXCR and retained productive beta chains. Every CDR3 protein is listed once, alongside the most common genes and DNA of its rows. Clone size and V and J calls follow TCRdb, not the original study. The sample includes approximately 100,000 distinct CDR3 sequences, with about 15% observed a single time. Jointly, the top ten make up around 1.3% of the sample.

What the authors observed across the whole study: Matching against VDJdb was skewed toward anti-spike CD8 responses, likely underestimated virus-specific expansions, and missed private and CD4 specificities.

This TCR came from an adult who was a healthcare worker with PCR-confirmed SARS-CoV-2 infection or an uninfected control (not recorded which). The chain is encoded by TRBV12-3 or TRBV12-4 joined to TRBJ2-4, and TRBD1 matches 10 of the central bases. Specimen: whole blood. The CDR3 sequence is CASRRTGGNIQYF. The DNA sequence reads TGTGCCAGCCGCCGGACAGGGGGAAACATTCAGTACTTC.